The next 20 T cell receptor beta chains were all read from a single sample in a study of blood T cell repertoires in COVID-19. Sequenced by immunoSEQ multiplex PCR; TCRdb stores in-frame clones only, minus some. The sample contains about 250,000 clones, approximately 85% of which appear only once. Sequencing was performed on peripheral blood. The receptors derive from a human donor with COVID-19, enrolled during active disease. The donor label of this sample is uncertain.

The CDR3, as DNA: TGTGCCAGCAGCCGCAGACAGGGGAGGTTGGGAAGTTATGGCTACACCTTC. This sequence encodes CASSRRQGRLGSYGYTF. V and J are TRBV14 and TRBJ1-2; 8 bases line up with TRBD1. V dropped 4 bases and J dropped 5; count of bases not matched to a gene: 15. Germline V CDR1 and CDR2: SGHDN, FVKESK. The CDR3 covers 17 residues.

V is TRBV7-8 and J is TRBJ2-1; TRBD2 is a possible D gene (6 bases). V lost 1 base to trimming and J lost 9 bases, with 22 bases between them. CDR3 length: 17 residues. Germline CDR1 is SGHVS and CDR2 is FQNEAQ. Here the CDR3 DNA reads TGTGCCAGCAGCTTAGTTCTTAGCGGACTTCTCCGGGGTGAGCAGTTCTTC. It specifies CASSLVLSGLLRGEQFF.

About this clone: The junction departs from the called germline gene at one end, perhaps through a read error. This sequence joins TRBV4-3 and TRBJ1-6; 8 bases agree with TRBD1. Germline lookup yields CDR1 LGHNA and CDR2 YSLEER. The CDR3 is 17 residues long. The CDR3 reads CAGSQGDIQGANSPLHF. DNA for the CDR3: TGCGCCGGCAGCCAAGGGGACATCCAGGGGGCTAACTCACCCCTCCACTTT.

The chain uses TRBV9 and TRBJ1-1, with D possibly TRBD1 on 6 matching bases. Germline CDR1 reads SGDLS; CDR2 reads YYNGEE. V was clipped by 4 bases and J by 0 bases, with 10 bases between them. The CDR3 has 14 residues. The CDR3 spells CASSPRTVNTEAFF. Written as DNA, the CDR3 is TGTGCCAGCAGCCCCAGGACAGTGAACACTGAAGCTTTCTTT.

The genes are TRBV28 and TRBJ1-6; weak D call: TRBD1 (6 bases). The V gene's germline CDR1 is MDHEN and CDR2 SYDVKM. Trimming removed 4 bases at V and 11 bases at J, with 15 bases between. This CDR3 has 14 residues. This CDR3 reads CASSWGQQGTPLHF. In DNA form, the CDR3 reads TGTGCCAGCAGTTGGGGGCAACAGGGAACACCCCTCCACTTT. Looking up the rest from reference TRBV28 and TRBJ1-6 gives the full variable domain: DVKVTQSSRYLVKRTGEKVFLECVQDMDHENMFWYRQDPGLGLRLIYFSYDVKMKEKGDIPEGYSVSREKKERFSLILESASTNQTSMYLCASSWGQQGTPLHFGNGTRLTVT.

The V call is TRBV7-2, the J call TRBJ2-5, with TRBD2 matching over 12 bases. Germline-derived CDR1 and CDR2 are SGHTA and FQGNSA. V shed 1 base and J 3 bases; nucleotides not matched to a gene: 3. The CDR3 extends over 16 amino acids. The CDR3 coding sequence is TGTGCCAGCAGCTTAGTGCTAGCGGGAGGGAAAGAGACCCAGTACTTC. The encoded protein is CASSLVLAGGKETQYF.

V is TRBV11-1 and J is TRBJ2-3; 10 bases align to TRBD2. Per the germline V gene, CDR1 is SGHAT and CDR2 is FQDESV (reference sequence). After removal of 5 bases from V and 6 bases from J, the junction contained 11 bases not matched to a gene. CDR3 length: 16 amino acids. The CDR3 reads CASSQRTSGPSDTQYF. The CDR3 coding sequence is TGTGCCAGCAGCCAAAGGACTAGCGGACCTTCGGATACGCAGTATTTT.

The CDR3 reads CATLPGLAVYQETQYF. The CDR3 region has the DNA TGTGCCACCCTCCCGGGACTAGCGGTCTACCAAGAGACCCAGTACTTC. V gene TRBV7-9 combines with J gene TRBJ2-5; 11 bases map to TRBD2. Germline V CDR1 and CDR2: SEHNR, FQNEAQ (reference sequence). The ends lost 10 bases at V and 0 bases at J; junction bases unmatched: 10. This CDR3 has 16 residues.

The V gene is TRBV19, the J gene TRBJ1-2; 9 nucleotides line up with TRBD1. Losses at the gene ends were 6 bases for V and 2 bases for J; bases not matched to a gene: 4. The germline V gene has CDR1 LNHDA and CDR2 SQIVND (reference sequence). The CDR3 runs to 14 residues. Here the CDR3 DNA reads TGTGCCAGTAGGGACAGGGGCGACAACTATGGCTACACCTTC. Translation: CASRDRGDNYGYTF.

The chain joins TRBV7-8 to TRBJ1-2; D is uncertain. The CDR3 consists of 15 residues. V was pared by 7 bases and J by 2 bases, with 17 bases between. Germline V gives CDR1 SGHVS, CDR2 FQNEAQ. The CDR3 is CASTSTVTNNYGYTF. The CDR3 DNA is TGTGCCAGCACCTCAACGGTAACCAACAACTATGGCTACACCTTC.

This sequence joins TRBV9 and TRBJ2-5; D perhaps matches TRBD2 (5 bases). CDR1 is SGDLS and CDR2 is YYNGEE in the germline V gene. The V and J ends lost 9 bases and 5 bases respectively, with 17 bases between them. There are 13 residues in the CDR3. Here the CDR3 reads CATSRGVFETQYF. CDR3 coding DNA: TGTGCCACCTCACGGGGAGTATTCGAGACCCAGTACTTC.

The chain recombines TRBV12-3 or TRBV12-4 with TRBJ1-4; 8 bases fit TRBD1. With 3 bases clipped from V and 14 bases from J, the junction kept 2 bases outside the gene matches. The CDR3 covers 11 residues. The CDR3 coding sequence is TGTGCCAGCAGTTTGACAGGGGACCTGTTTTTT. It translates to CASSLTGDLFF.

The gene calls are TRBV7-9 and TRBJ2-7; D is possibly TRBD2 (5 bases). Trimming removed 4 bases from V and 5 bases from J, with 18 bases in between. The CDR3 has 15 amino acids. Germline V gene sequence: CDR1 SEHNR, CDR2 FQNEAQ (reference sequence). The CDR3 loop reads CASSSPPGRGDEQYF. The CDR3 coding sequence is TGTGCCAGCAGCTCCCCGCCGGGGAGAGGAGACGAGCAGTACTTC.

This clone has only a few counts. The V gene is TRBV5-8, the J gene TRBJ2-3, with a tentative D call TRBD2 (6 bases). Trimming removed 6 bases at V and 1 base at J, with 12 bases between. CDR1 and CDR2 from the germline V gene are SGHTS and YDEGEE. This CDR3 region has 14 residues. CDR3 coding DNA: TGTGCCAGCACCTTTCCTAGCGGCACAGATACGCAGTATTTT. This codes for CASTFPSGTDTQYF. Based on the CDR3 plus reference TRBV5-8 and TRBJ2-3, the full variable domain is EAGVTQSPTHLIKTRGQQATLRCSPISGHTSVYWYQQALGLGLQFLLWYDEGEERNRGNFPPRFSGRQFPNYSSELNVNALELEDSALYLCASTFPSGTDTQYFGPGTRLTVL.

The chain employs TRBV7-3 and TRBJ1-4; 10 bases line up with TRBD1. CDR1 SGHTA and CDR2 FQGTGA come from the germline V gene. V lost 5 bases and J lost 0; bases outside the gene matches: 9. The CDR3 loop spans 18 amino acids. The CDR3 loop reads CASSLRDRGPPTNEKLFF. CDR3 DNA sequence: TGTGCCAGCAGCCTCCGGGACAGGGGTCCCCCAACTAATGAAAAACTGTTTTTT.

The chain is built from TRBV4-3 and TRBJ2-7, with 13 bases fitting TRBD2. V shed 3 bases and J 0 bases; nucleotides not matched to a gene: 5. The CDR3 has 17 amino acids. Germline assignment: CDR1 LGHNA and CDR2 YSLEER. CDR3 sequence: CASSQGLAGPISYEQYF. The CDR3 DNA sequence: TGCGCCAGCAGCCAGGGACTAGCGGGACCGATCTCCTACGAGCAGTACTTC.

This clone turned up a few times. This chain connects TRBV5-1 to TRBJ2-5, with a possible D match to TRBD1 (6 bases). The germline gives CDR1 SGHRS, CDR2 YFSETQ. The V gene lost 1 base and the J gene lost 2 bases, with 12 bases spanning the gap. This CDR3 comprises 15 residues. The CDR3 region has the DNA TGCGCCAGCAGCTTGTCCCCGGGACAACAAGAGACCCAGTACTTC. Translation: CASSLSPGQQETQYF.

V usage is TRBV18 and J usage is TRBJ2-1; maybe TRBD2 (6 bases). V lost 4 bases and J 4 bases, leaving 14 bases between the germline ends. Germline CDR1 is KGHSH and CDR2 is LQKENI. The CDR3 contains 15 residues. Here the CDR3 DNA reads TGTGCCAGCTCACGGGGGGTAGCGGATTACAATGAGCAGTTCTTC. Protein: CASSRGVADYNEQFF.

CDR3: CASVTGSPGDNEQFF. The CDR3, as DNA: TGTGCCAGCGTCACCGGGTCCCCTGGAGACAATGAGCAGTTCTTC. The chain carries TRBV21-1 and TRBJ2-1; TRBD2 is taken as the D call from the table, unchecked against the DNA. TRBV21-1 corresponds to a pseudogene. The CDR3 loop spans 15 amino acids.

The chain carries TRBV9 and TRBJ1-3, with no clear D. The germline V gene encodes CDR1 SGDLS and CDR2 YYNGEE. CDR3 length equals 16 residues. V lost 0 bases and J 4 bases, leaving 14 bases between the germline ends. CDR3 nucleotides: TGTGCCAGCAGCGTAGGGCCCGGGGAAGTGGGAAACACCATATATTTT. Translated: CASSVGPGEVGNTIYF.